These 14 T cell receptor beta chains came from one sample sequenced in a study of cytotoxic CD8 clonotypes in ibrutinib-treated CLL. Clones were sequenced by immunoSEQ multiplex PCR, and TCRdb holds only the in-frame ones, with some missing. Here the sample spans approximately 15,000 clones, roughly 69% being singletons. The input for sequencing was PBMCs, taken before ibrutinib treatment. Every receptor here comes from a human donor with chronic lymphocytic leukemia.

The V gene is TRBV6-6, the J gene TRBJ2-3; the D is unclear. Between the trimmed V and J ends, which lost 5 bases and 5 bases, there was a span of 5 bases. The CDR3 spans 11 residues. CDR1 is MNHNY, CDR2 SVGAGI, per germline (reference sequence). In DNA form, the CDR3 reads TGTGCCAGCAGTCTCGGAGATACGCAGTATTTT. This translates into CASSLGDTQYF.

The chain recombines TRBV10-3 with TRBJ2-7; D uncertain. Germline CDR1 and CDR2: ENHRY and SYGVKD. The CDR3 totals 15 residues. With 0 bases removed from V and 3 bases from J, the gap between germline ends came to 12 bases. The CDR3 region has the DNA TGTGCCATCAGTGAGTCGACGGAAAGAGGCTACGAGCAGTACGTC. Translation: CAISESTERGYEQYV.

The rearrangement links TRBV5-6 to TRBJ1-5; D unresolved. CDR3 length: 12 residues. Germline CDR1 and CDR2: SGHDT and YYEEEE. Trimming cost V 4 bases and J 7 bases, with 9 bases left between them. CDR3 DNA sequence: TGTGCCAGCAGCCTCCTTGGGCAGCCCCAGCATTTT. It specifies CASSLLGQPQHF.

The V and J genes are TRBV18 and TRBJ1-4; the match to TRBD1 covers 8 bases. This CDR3 is 16 amino acids long. Germline CDR1 KGHSH, CDR2 LQKENI. Trimming at V came to 2 bases and at J to 8 bases, leaving 10 bases not matched to a gene. CDR3 coding DNA: TGTGCCAGCTCACCAGACATCAGGGGGCAGGCGGAAAAACTGTTTTTT. Translating it yields CASSPDIRGQAEKLFF. The full variable domain, completed using reference TRBV18 and TRBJ1-4, is NAGVMQNPRHLVRRRGQEARLRCSPMKGHSHVYWYRQLPEEGLKFMVYLQKENIIDESGMPKERFSAEFPKEGPSILRIQQVVRGDSAAYFCASSPDIRGQAEKLFFGSGTQLSVL.

This rearrangement joins TRBV27 to TRBJ2-5; TRBD2 matches 14 bases. Germline lookup yields CDR1 MNHEY and CDR2 SMNVEV (reference sequence). Unmatched junction bases numbered 11, after V lost 6 bases and J lost 11 bases. The CDR3 runs to 15 residues. DNA of the CDR3: TGTGCCAGCAGCTCGAGGCCGGGACTAGCGGGAGATCAGTACTTC. Translating it yields CASSSRPGLAGDQYF.

This clone has just a few counts. In nucleotides, the CDR3 is TGCGCCAGCAGTGACCCCGGACAGGGGAACACTGAAGCTTTCTTT. Translating it yields CASSDPGQGNTEAFF. The V gene is TRBV10-1, the J gene TRBJ1-1; 8 nucleotides agree with TRBD1. The germline V gene encodes CDR1 WNHNN and CDR2 SYGVQD (reference sequence). The V segment lost 3 bases and the J segment 1 base; nucleotides outside the gene matches: 4. The CDR3 contains 15 residues.

This clone came up a few times. The chain uses TRBV29-1 and TRBJ1-2; D not certain. V lost 0 bases to trimming and J lost 2 bases, with 7 bases between them. CDR1 and CDR2 from the germline V gene are SQVTM and ANQGSEA. This CDR3 has 13 residues. This chain's CDR3 is CSVEETHNYGYTF. CDR3 bases: TGCAGCGTTGAAGAAACACACAACTATGGCTACACCTTC.

The genes are TRBV5-1 and TRBJ2-7; D not certain. The CDR3 has 15 residues. Germline CDR1 SGHRS, CDR2 YFSETQ. V lost 1 base, J lost 0 bases, and 11 bases lay in between. CDR3: CASSLTRPGSYEQYF. The CDR3 nucleotides read TGCGCCAGCAGCTTGACCAGGCCCGGCTCCTACGAGCAGTACTTC.

J is TRBJ1-2 and V is TRBV5-6, with 7 nucleotides matching TRBD1. CDR3 length equals 15 residues. Germline loops: CDR1 SGHDT, CDR2 YYEEEE. Losses at the gene ends were 5 bases for V and 6 bases for J; bases not matched to a gene: 13. CDR3 coding DNA: TGTGCCAGCAGACCTAACAGGGGAATTGGGAATGGCTACACCTTC. Residues: CASRPNRGIGNGYTF. Looking up the rest from reference TRBV5-6 and TRBJ1-2 gives the full variable domain: DAGVTQSPTHLIKTRGQQVTLRCSPKSGHDTVSWYQQALGQGPQFIFQYYEEEERQRGNFPDRFSGHQFPNYSSELNVNALLLGDSALYLCASRPNRGIGNGYTFGSGTRLTVV.

The gene calls are TRBV19 and TRBJ1-5, with D possibly matching TRBD1 (5 bases). The CDR3 extends over 15 amino acids. The germline V gene has CDR1 LNHDA and CDR2 SQIVND (reference sequence). Trimming took 1 base from V and 4 from J, leaving 11 bases between them. Here the CDR3 reads CASSIGLGVNQPQHF. In DNA form, the CDR3 reads TGTGCCAGTAGTATAGGTTTGGGGGTAAATCAGCCCCAGCATTTT.

The rearrangement uses TRBV7-9 and TRBJ2-7, with TRBD2 matching over 13 bases. In germline, CDR1 is SEHNR, CDR2 FQNEAQ (reference sequence). The CDR3 totals 13 residues. Here the CDR3 DNA reads TGTGCTACAACTAGCGGGGGGGCCTACGAGCAGTACTTC. As protein: CATTSGGAYEQYF.

The chain joins TRBV28 to TRBJ2-3; D is perhaps TRBD1 (5 bases). Germline V lookup: CDR1 MDHEN, CDR2 SYDVKM. The CDR3 extends over 15 amino acids. V was trimmed by 4 bases and J by 6 bases, leaving 17 bases between them. CDR3 nucleotide sequence: TGTGCCAGCAGTTGGGGCGGTAGGATTGTGGATACGCAGTATTTT. Amino acids: CASSWGGRIVDTQYF.

The chain couples TRBV19 to TRBJ1-1; the match to TRBD1 covers 7 bases. With V trimmed by 6 bases and J by 0 bases, 10 bases remained unmatched. This CDR3 has 16 amino acids. The V gene's germline CDR1 is LNHDA and CDR2 SQIVND (reference sequence). The CDR3 is CASSTGAWGMNTEAFF. CDR3 nucleotides: TGTGCCAGTAGCACAGGGGCATGGGGAATGAACACTGAAGCTTTCTTT.

In this sample, this clone turned up a few times. V gene TRBV7-9 combines with J gene TRBJ2-7, with 7 bases identical to TRBD1. There are 15 residues in the CDR3. V trimming: 1 base; J trimming: 2 bases; junction bases outside the gene matches: 5. CDR1 and CDR2 from the germline V gene are SEHNR and FQNEAQ (reference sequence). CDR3 protein: CASSLVPGGTYEQYF. The DNA of the CDR3 is TGTGCCAGCAGCTTAGTTCCAGGGGGAACCTACGAGCAGTACTTC.